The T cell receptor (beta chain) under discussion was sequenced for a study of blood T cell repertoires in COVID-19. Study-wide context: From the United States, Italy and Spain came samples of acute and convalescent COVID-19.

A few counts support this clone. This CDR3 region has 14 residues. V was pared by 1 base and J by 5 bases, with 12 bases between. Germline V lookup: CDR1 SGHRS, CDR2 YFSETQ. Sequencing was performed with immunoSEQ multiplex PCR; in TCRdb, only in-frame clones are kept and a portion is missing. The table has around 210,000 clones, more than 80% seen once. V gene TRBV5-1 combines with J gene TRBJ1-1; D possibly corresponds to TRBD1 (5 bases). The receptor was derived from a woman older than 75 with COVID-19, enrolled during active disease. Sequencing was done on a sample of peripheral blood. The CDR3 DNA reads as TGCGCCAGCAGCTTGACAGGCCAGGCTACTGAAGCTTTCTTT. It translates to CASSLTGQATEAFF.